The entry below describes one TCR beta chain. The antigen remains undetermined. The data derive from a study of spatial heterogeneity in lung cancer. The study, taken as a whole, reports: Counts of expanded alpha and beta TCRs within tumors tracked the tumor nonsynonymous mutation count.

Described time point: sample taken at primary tumor resection. TCRs were sequenced from unsorted whole RNA of tumor, nontumor lung or PBMC. TCRdb reanalysed the 5' RACE reads using MiXCR and keeps one entry per CDR3 protein. Here the sample spans more than 3,000 distinct CDR3 sequences, 9% to 12% being singletons. The material was lung tumor tissue, obtained at surgery. The clonotype originates from a female donor with early-stage non-small cell lung cancer.

The CDR3: CASRPAGFSNQPQHF. The CDR3 DNA reads TGTGCCAGCAGACCGGCAGGGTTTAGCAATCAGCCCCAGCATTTT. The V gene is TRBV28, the J gene TRBJ1-5; weak D call: TRBD1 (5 bases). Trimming stripped 6 bases from V and 0 bases from J, with 12 bases between. Per the germline V gene, CDR1 is MDHEN and CDR2 is SYDVKM. CDR3 length: 15 amino acids.